This T cell receptor beta chain was recovered during a study of OX40 agonist ivuxolimab in advanced cancers. Regarding the study in general: Ivuxolimab, which targeted the costimulatory receptor OX40 (CD134), was an agonistic, fully human IgG2 monoclonal antibody. Prior anti-PD-1, anti-PD-L1 or anti-CTLA-4 therapy was permitted, and checkpoint inhibitors had been received by 30% to 40% of dose-escalation patients. Among the roughly 52 dose-escalation patients, roughly 20 had hepatocellular carcinoma, around 15 melanoma, 9 renal cell carcinoma and 9 head and neck cancer. The paper describes the monotherapy dose-escalation part (N of about 57 patients) of the phase I trial of ivuxolimab. Intravenous ivuxolimab was administered to patients every 2 weeks at six dose levels: 0.01, 0.1, 0.3, 1.5, 3 and 10 mg/kg. Partial responses were achieved by three dose-escalation patients, of whom one had hepatocellular carcinoma and two had cutaneous melanoma. In the dose-escalation cohort, over 65% of patients were male, and the mean age was roughly 60 years, with a range of about 23 to 85. Peripheral TCRbeta sequencing aimed to test whether ivuxolimab altered TCR sequence diversity and caused clonal T-cell expansion. Beyond this particular receptor, the publication reports: Clonal expansion of both CD4+ and CD8+ blood T cells was observed from baseline to week 6 at doses 0.1 to 3.0 mg/kg. The antigen specificity of the clonally expanded peripheral T cells was not determined. In the 0.1-3.0 mg/kg groups, partial responders had among the lowest normalized peripheral clonal expansion, particularly in CD8+ T cells. Low levels of normalized T-cell clonal expansion were also seen in some patients who did not respond. After ivuxolimab, expanded clones were on average more numerous among CD8+ T cells than among CD4+ T cells.

V is shortened by 4 bases, J by 5 bases, and the region joining them spans 18 bases. CDR1 and CDR2, per the germline V gene, are MGHRA and YSYEKL. The CDR3 starts with the cysteine, ends with the phenylalanine, and has 16 residues. The retained sequence is limited to the CDR3, 48 bases, with the frame set at the first base. Details on this clone: The target of this receptor is not known. There are no base qualities to consult, and no much larger clone falls within one base.

Genomic DNA was extracted from sorted cells for sequencing of the TCRbeta CDR3 region. TCRbeta CDR3 regions were sequenced using the immunoSEQ Assay. TCRdb took over this immuneACCESS table, retaining in-frame rearrangements with V and J assigned. Such tables are incomplete; in checked studies, under half of the missing clones stem from an unresolved V gene, and the remainder is unexplained. This sample gives roughly 35,000 clones in total; roughly 84% of them show up just once. Clones ranked in the top ten supply 11% of the sample. The trial excluded patients who had a history of autoimmune disease or were on systemic immunosuppression. Peripheral blood for TCR sequencing was collected from all dose cohorts at baseline, on cycle 4 day 1, and on cycle 7 day 1. Samples came from an open-label, multicenter, first-in-human phase I dose-escalation trial of ivuxolimab. Adults with locally advanced or metastatic head and neck squamous cell, hepatocellular, melanoma or renal cell carcinoma were enrolled in the trial. Before TCR sequencing, CD4+ T cells and CD8+ T cells were sorted from peripheral blood as separate populations.

The TCR was taken from an adult with an advanced solid tumor such as melanoma, head and neck, liver or kidney cancer. Sequences were derived from CD4+ or CD8+ T cells sorted from blood, sampled in a trial of the OX40 agonist ivuxolimab. Here the chain combines TRBV4-1 and TRBJ1-3; D gene: possibly TRBD1, on 5 matching bases. Here the CDR3 is given as CASSLQGILPRNTIYF. The bases are TGCGCCAGCAGCCTGCAGGGAATCCTGCCTCGAAACACCATATATTTT.